The present T cell receptor (beta chain) was sequenced within a study of blood T cell dynamics during melanoma immunotherapy. A fixed DNA input of roughly 0.35 ug was used per bulk PBMC sample. TCRdb's table, derived via immunoSEQ multiplex PCR, lists solely in-frame clones and lacks some. The data show 10,000 to 13,000 clones, 85% to 90% seen once. Trimming cost V 3 bases and J 3 bases, with 5 bases left between them. Germline lookup yields CDR1 ENHRY and CDR2 SYGVKD. CDR3 length: 12 amino acids. Time point indicated: week 3, after first cycle of checkpoint inhibitor. Sampling occurred pretreatment (T0) and at week 3 (W3), after cycle one of checkpoint blockade.

The chain couples TRBV10-3 to TRBJ1-2; D remains unclear. The sample here was blood, taken from a patient treated with checkpoint blockade. This TCR derives from a human donor with melanoma. The CDR3 is CAISEGDYGYTF. The CDR3 coding sequence is TGTGCCATCAGTGAAGGAGACTATGGCTACACCTTC.